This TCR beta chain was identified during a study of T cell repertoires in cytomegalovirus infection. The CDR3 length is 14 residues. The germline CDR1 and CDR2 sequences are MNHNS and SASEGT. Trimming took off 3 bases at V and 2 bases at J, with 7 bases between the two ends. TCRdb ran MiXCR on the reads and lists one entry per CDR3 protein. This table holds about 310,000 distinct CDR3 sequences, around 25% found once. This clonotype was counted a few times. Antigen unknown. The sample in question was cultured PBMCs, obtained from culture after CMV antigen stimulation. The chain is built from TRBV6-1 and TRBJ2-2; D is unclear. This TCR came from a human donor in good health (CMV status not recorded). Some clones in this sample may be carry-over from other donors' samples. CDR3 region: CASSDRINTGELFF. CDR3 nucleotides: TGTGCCAGCAGTGATCGGATTAACACCGGGGAGCTGTTTTTT.